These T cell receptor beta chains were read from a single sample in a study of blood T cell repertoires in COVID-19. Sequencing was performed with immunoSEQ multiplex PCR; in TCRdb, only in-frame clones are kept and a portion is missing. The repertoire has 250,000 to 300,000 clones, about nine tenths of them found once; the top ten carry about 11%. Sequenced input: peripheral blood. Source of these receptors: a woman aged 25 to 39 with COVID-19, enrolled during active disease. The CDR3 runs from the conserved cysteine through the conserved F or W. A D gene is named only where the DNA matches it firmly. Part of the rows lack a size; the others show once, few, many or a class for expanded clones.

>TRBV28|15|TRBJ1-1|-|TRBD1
CASSPQDRLNTEAFF
TGTGCCAGCAGTCCTCAGGACAGGTTGAACACTGAAGCTTTCTTT
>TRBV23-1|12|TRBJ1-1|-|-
CATPHGNTEAFF
TGCGCCACCCCACATGGGAACACTGAAGCTTTCTTT
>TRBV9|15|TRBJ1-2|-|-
CASSAYPVTGKGYTF
TGTGCCAGCAGCGCATATCCCGTCACAGGGAAGGGCTACACCTTC
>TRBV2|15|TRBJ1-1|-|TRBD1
CASSKIGQGNTEAFF
TGTGCCAGCAGTAAAATCGGACAGGGGAACACTGAAGCTTTCTTT
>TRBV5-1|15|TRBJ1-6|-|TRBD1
CASSLLGQGDSPLHF
TGCGCCAGCAGCTTACTGGGACAGGGCGATTCACCCCTCCACTTT
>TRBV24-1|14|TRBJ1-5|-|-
CATSGPTVPQPQHF
TGTGCCACCAGTGGCCCGACAGTTCCTCAGCCCCAGCATTTT
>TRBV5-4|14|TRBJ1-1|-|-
CASSVDGWSTEAFF
TGTGCCAGCAGCGTGGACGGCTGGAGCACTGAAGCTTTCTTT
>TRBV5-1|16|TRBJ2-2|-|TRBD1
CASSLGQGLVSGELFF
TGCGCCAGCAGCTTGGGACAGGGGCTGGTCTCCGGGGAGCTGTTTTTT
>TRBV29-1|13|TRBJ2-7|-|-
CSVGGGSSYEQYF
TGCAGCGTTGGTGGGGGGAGCTCCTACGAGCAGTACTTC
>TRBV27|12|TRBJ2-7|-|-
CASSLSSYEQYF
TGTGCCAGCAGTCTCTCCTCCTACGAGCAGTACTTC
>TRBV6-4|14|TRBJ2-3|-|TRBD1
CASSDWQGADTQYF
TGTGCCAGCAGTGACTGGCAGGGGGCAGATACGCAGTATTTT
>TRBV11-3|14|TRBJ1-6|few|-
CASSAGHGSSPLHF
TGTGCCAGCAGCGCCGGACACGGATCTTCACCCCTCCACTTT
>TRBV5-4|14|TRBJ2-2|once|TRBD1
CASSGGQAAGELFF
TGTGCCAGCAGCGGGGGACAGGCCGCCGGGGAGCTGTTTTTT
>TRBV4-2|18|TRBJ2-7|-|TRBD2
CASSQEGVVAGTLYEQYF
TGTGCCAGCAGCCAAGAGGGTGTGGTAGCGGGAACTCTCTACGAGCAGTACTTC
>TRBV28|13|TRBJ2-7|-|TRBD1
CASSLGQVYEQYF
TGTGCCAGCAGTTTGGGACAGGTCTACGAGCAGTACTTC
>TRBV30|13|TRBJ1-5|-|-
CAWSLGRDQPQHF
TGTGCCTGGAGCCTGGGCAGGGATCAGCCCCAGCATTTT
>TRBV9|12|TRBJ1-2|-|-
CASSTYRDGYTF
TGTGCCAGCAGCACGTACAGGGATGGCTACACCTTC
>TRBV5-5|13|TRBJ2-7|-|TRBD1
CASTRDRGHEQYF
TGTGCCAGCACCCGGGACAGGGGTCACGAGCAGTACTTC
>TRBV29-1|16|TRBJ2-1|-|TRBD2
CSVEVGASGYHNEQFF
TGCAGCGTTGAAGTGGGGGCTAGCGGGTACCACAATGAGCAGTTCTTC
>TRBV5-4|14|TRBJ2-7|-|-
CASRNSPQTYEQYF
TGTGCCAGCCGCAACAGCCCACAAACCTACGAGCAGTACTTC
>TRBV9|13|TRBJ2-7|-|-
CASSVGSTYEQYF
TGTGCCAGCAGCGTAGGCAGTACCTACGAGCAGTACTTC
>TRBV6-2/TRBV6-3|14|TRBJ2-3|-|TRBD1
CASSPDRDPDTQYF
TGTGCCAGCAGTCCCGACAGGGACCCAGATACGCAGTATTTT
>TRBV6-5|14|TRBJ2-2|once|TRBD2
CASSYSGGAGELFF
TGTGCCAGCAGTTATTCGGGAGGGGCCGGGGAGCTGTTTTTT
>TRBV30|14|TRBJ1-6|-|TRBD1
CAWSVRGRDSPLHF
TGTGCCTGGAGTGTCAGGGGGCGAGATTCACCCCTCCACTTT
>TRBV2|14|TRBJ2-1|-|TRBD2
CASISGRFYNEQFF
TGTGCCAGCATTAGCGGGAGATTCTACAATGAGCAGTTCTTC
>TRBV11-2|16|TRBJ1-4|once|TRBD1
CASSLRGTGSNEKLFF
TGTGCCAGCAGCCTAAGGGGGACAGGGTCTAATGAAAAACTGTTTTTT
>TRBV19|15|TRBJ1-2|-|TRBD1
CASSSGTVPPYGYTF
TGTGCCAGTAGTTCGGGGACAGTACCCCCCTATGGCTACACCTTC
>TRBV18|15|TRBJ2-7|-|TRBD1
CASSPRGQGTYEQYF
TGTGCCAGCTCACCAAGGGGACAGGGTACGTACGAGCAGTACTTC
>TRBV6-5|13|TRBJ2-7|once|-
CASSYSHSYEQYF
TGTGCCAGCAGTTACTCCCACTCCTACGAGCAGTACTTC
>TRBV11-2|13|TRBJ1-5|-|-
CASSLVAGGPQHF
TGTGCCAGCAGCTTAGTCGCGGGGGGGCCCCAGCATTTT
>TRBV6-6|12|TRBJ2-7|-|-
CASSPGWHEQYF
TGTGCCAGCTCCCCAGGGTGGCACGAGCAGTACTTC
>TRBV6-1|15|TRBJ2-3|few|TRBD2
CASSEAVLAGDTQYF
TGTGCCAGCAGTGAAGCTGTGCTAGCGGGAGATACGCAGTATTTT
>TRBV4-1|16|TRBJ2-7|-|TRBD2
CASSSGPAGGRYEQYF
TGCGCCAGCAGCAGCGGCCCAGCGGGAGGCCGGTACGAGCAGTACTTC
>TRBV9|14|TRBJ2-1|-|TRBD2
CASSDLGRANEQFF
TGTGCCAGCAGCGATCTCGGGAGGGCGAATGAGCAGTTCTTC
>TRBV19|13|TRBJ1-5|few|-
CASSMQAGQPQHF
TGTGCCAGTAGTATGCAGGCCGGTCAGCCCCAGCATTTT
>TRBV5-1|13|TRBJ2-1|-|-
CASSLGAGNEQFF
TGCGCCAGCAGCTTGGGGGCAGGGAATGAGCAGTTCTTC
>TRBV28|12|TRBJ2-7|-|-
CASRTHRDEQYF
TGTGCCAGCAGGACACACAGGGACGAGCAGTACTTC
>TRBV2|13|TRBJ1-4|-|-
CASSESGSEKLFF
TGTGCCAGCAGTGAATCGGGGTCCGAAAAACTGTTTTTT
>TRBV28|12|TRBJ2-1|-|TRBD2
CASSLRLAGKFF
TGTGCCAGCAGTTTACGGCTAGCGGGAAAGTTCTTC
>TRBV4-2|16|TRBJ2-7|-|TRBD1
CASSQPGTGGRGEQYF
TGTGCCAGCAGCCAGCCCGGGACAGGGGGTAGAGGCGAGCAGTACTTC
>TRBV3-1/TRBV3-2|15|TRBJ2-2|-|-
CASRHLATNTGELFF
TGTGCCAGCAGGCATCTAGCGACGAACACCGGGGAGCTGTTTTTT
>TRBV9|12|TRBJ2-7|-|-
CASGTGSYEQYF
TGTGCCAGCGGCACAGGGAGCTACGAGCAGTACTTC
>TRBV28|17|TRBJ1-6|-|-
CASSPGVRSSYNSPLHF
TGTGCCAGCAGTCCGGGGGTCAGGAGCTCCTATAATTCACCCCTCCACTTT
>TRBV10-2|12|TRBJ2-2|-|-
CASSRGTGELFF
TGCGCCAGCAGTAGGGGCACCGGGGAGCTGTTTTTT
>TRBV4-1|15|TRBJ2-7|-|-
CASSQAWAGSYEQYF
TGCGCCAGCAGCCAAGCGTGGGCAGGGTCCTACGAGCAGTACTTC
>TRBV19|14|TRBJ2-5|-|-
CASSIVGAEETQYF
TGTGCCAGTAGTATAGTTGGGGCGGAAGAGACCCAGTACTTC
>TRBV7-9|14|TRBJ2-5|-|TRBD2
CASSWTSGQETQYF
TGTGCCAGCAGCTGGACTAGCGGGCAAGAGACCCAGTACTTC
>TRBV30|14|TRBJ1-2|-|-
CAWVKQVAVYGYTF
TGTGCCTGGGTGAAACAGGTAGCTGTGTATGGCTACACCTTC
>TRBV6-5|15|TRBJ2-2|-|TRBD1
CASSSTGANTGELFF
TGTGCCAGCAGTTCGACAGGGGCGAACACCGGGGAGCTGTTTTTT
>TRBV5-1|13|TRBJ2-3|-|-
CASSLSATDTQYF
TGCGCCAGCAGCTTGTCCGCGACAGATACGCAGTATTTT
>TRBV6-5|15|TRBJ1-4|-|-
CASSYSGYGEEKLFF
TGTGCCAGCAGTTACTCGGGCTACGGGGAGGAAAAACTGTTTTTT
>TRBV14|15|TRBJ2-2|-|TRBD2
CASSPRTSGMRELFF
TGTGCCAGCAGCCCTCGGACTAGCGGGATGAGGGAGCTGTTTTTT
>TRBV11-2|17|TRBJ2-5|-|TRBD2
CASSLSSGRRGRETQYF
TGTGCCAGCAGCTTATCCAGCGGGAGGAGAGGTCGAGAGACCCAGTACTTC
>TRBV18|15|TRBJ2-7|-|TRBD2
CASSPPTSGRNEQYF
TGTGCCAGCTCACCACCCACTAGCGGGAGAAACGAGCAGTACTTC